The rows below give T cell receptor beta chains drawn from one sample of a study of blood T cell repertoires in COVID-19. The data were produced by immunoSEQ multiplex PCR, yet TCRdb's version contains in-frame clones alone and is incomplete. In the table there are about 100,000 clones, 85% of which are singletons. The sequencing sample was made of peripheral blood. All receptors come from a woman between 65 and 79 years old with active or convalescent COVID-19. Both conserved end residues are part of each CDR3. Fields, in order: J gene, clone size, V gene, D gene, CDR3 DNA, CDR3 protein. The D gene is left open where the match is weak. Where a row states a size, it is once, few, many or the class of an expanded clone; other rows omit it.

j_call: TRBJ2-2
clone_size: .
v_call: TRBV19
d_call: TRBD1
cdr3_nt: TGTGCCAGTAGTATCCGGACAGGACTGAACACCGGGGAGCTGTTTTTT
cdr3_aa: CASSIRTGLNTGELFF

j_call: TRBJ2-6
clone_size: once
v_call: TRBV3-1/TRBV3-2
d_call: .
cdr3_nt: TGTGCCAGCAGCCACCATGCCCTACTAGAGGGAAGCTCTGGGGCCAACGTCCTGACTTTC
cdr3_aa: CASSHHALLEGSSGANVLTF

j_call: TRBJ2-1
clone_size: once
v_call: TRBV28
d_call: TRBD1
cdr3_nt: TGTGCCAGCAGTATGGGACAGATCTACAATGAGCAGTTCTTC
cdr3_aa: CASSMGQIYNEQFF

j_call: TRBJ1-2
clone_size: .
v_call: TRBV4-2
d_call: .
cdr3_nt: TGTGCCAGCAGCCAAGATCGAGGGCAGAGCTATGGCTACACCTTC
cdr3_aa: CASSQDRGQSYGYTF

j_call: TRBJ2-1
clone_size: .
v_call: TRBV10-3
d_call: .
cdr3_nt: TGTGCCATCAGTGAGTCGTTCCGGAGTGAGCAGTTCTTC
cdr3_aa: CAISESFRSEQFF

j_call: TRBJ1-5
clone_size: .
v_call: TRBV28
d_call: .
cdr3_nt: TGTGCCAGCAGCCTAGGGGCCAAGGGGGACCAGCCCCAGCATTTT
cdr3_aa: CASSLGAKGDQPQHF

j_call: TRBJ1-2
clone_size: .
v_call: TRBV28
d_call: TRBD1
cdr3_nt: TGTGCCAGCAACCCGGGACAGGAGGCTCGTGGCTACACCTTC
cdr3_aa: CASNPGQEARGYTF

j_call: TRBJ2-1
clone_size: few
v_call: TRBV18
d_call: .
cdr3_nt: TGTGCCAGCTCATCCAGACAGAGCTCCTACAATGAGCAGTTCTTC
cdr3_aa: CASSSRQSSYNEQFF

j_call: TRBJ1-6
clone_size: .
v_call: TRBV2
d_call: .
cdr3_nt: TGTGCCAGCAGTCGCGCCTCCCAGGGGAGCTCCTATAATTCACCCCTCCACTTT
cdr3_aa: CASSRASQGSSYNSPLHF

j_call: TRBJ1-3
clone_size: .
v_call: TRBV6-6
d_call: .
cdr3_nt: TGTGCCAGCAGTTACCCCAGACAGATTGTTGGAAACACCATATATTTT
cdr3_aa: CASSYPRQIVGNTIYF

j_call: TRBJ2-3
clone_size: .
v_call: TRBV4-3
d_call: .
cdr3_nt: TGCGCCAGCAGCCACACCAGGACAGCTCTAAGCACAGATACGCAGTATTTT
cdr3_aa: CASSHTRTALSTDTQYF

j_call: TRBJ1-5
clone_size: .
v_call: TRBV4-2
d_call: TRBD1
cdr3_nt: TGTGCCAGCAGTCTACAGGGGGACAGCAATCAGCCCCAGCATTTT
cdr3_aa: CASSLQGDSNQPQHF

j_call: TRBJ2-5
clone_size: .
v_call: TRBV3-1/TRBV3-2
d_call: TRBD2
cdr3_nt: TGTGCCAGCAGCCAAGGGAGCGGGGTCCAAGAGACCCAGTACTTC
cdr3_aa: CASSQGSGVQETQYF

j_call: TRBJ1-6
clone_size: .
v_call: TRBV4-3
d_call: .
cdr3_nt: TGCGCCAGCAGCCAAGATGTTCAGGGAAATTCACCCCTCCACTTT
cdr3_aa: CASSQDVQGNSPLHF

j_call: TRBJ1-6
clone_size: .
v_call: TRBV28
d_call: .
cdr3_nt: TGTGCCAGCAGTTTACGTTCCTATAATTCACCCCTCCACTTT
cdr3_aa: CASSLRSYNSPLHF

j_call: TRBJ2-1
clone_size: .
v_call: TRBV18
d_call: TRBD1
cdr3_nt: TGTGCCAGCTCACCACCGGGGACAGGGGTATATAATGAGCAGTTCTTC
cdr3_aa: CASSPPGTGVYNEQFF

j_call: TRBJ1-2
clone_size: few
v_call: TRBV28
d_call: TRBD1
cdr3_nt: TGTGCCAGCAAATTCCAGGGGGCGGGCTATGGCTACACCTTC
cdr3_aa: CASKFQGAGYGYTF

j_call: TRBJ1-1
clone_size: .
v_call: TRBV12-3/TRBV12-4
d_call: .
cdr3_nt: TGTGCCAGCAGTTTATGGGCAGGGAATGAAGCTTTCTTT
cdr3_aa: CASSLWAGNEAFF

j_call: TRBJ2-1
clone_size: .
v_call: TRBV7-9
d_call: .
cdr3_nt: TGTGCCAGCAGCCCCCCTCCGGGAAAAAAAACCTACAATGAGCAGTTCTTC
cdr3_aa: CASSPPPGKKTYNEQFF

j_call: TRBJ2-3
clone_size: .
v_call: TRBV7-9
d_call: .
cdr3_nt: TGTGCCAGCAGCTTAAACGGGGTAGGGACAGATACGCAGTATTTT
cdr3_aa: CASSLNGVGTDTQYF

j_call: TRBJ2-1
clone_size: .
v_call: TRBV11-2
d_call: .
cdr3_nt: TGTGCCAGCAGCTTAGTCGGGGAGGGCCCTAGGGGGGCTGAGCAGTTCTTC
cdr3_aa: CASSLVGEGPRGAEQFF

j_call: TRBJ2-1
clone_size: .
v_call: TRBV7-2
d_call: TRBD2
cdr3_nt: TGTGCCAGCAGCCCGAACTTTAGCGGGAATGAGCAGTTCTTC
cdr3_aa: CASSPNFSGNEQFF

j_call: TRBJ2-7
clone_size: .
v_call: TRBV4-3
d_call: TRBD2
cdr3_nt: TGCGCCAGCAGCCAAGATTCACTAGCGCAATCCTACGAGCAGTACTTC
cdr3_aa: CASSQDSLAQSYEQYF

j_call: TRBJ2-7
clone_size: .
v_call: TRBV27
d_call: TRBD2
cdr3_nt: TGTGCCAGCAGTGAACTAGCGGGAGGCGAGCAGTACTTC
cdr3_aa: CASSELAGGEQYF

j_call: TRBJ1-2
clone_size: .
v_call: TRBV11-3
d_call: .
cdr3_nt: TGTGCCAGCAGCTTGGGGCAGGCATATGGTGGCTACACCTTC
cdr3_aa: CASSLGQAYGGYTF

j_call: TRBJ1-2
clone_size: .
v_call: TRBV28
d_call: .
cdr3_nt: TGTGCCAGCAGTTTACCTGCGGCAGGGGATAACTATGGCTACACCTTC
cdr3_aa: CASSLPAAGDNYGYTF

j_call: TRBJ2-5
clone_size: .
v_call: TRBV7-9
d_call: TRBD2
cdr3_nt: TGTGCCAGCAGCCGTGTCGCGGGGGGCAGTGAGACCCAGTACTTC
cdr3_aa: CASSRVAGGSETQYF

j_call: TRBJ1-5
clone_size: .
v_call: TRBV12-3/TRBV12-4
d_call: .
cdr3_nt: TGTGCCAGCAGTTTTGGGGGGGGGCAGCCCCAGCATTTT
cdr3_aa: CASSFGGGQPQHF

j_call: TRBJ1-2
clone_size: .
v_call: TRBV19
d_call: .
cdr3_nt: TGTGCCAGTAGTCAACTGACAAGCGGGAACTATGGCTACACCTTC
cdr3_aa: CASSQLTSGNYGYTF

j_call: TRBJ2-7
clone_size: .
v_call: TRBV30
d_call: TRBD2
cdr3_nt: TGTGCCTGGAGGGAGCGGGACTCCTACGAGCAGTACTTC
cdr3_aa: CAWRERDSYEQYF

j_call: TRBJ2-3
clone_size: .
v_call: TRBV6-5
d_call: TRBD2
cdr3_nt: TGTGCCAGCCTAATAGCGGGGGGCACAGATACGCAGTATTTT
cdr3_aa: CASLIAGGTDTQYF

j_call: TRBJ1-2
clone_size: .
v_call: TRBV10-3
d_call: TRBD1
cdr3_nt: TGTGCCATCAGTGAGCAGGGGGCCTTATCCAACTATGGCTACACCTTC
cdr3_aa: CAISEQGALSNYGYTF

j_call: TRBJ1-1
clone_size: once
v_call: TRBV28
d_call: .
cdr3_nt: TGTGCCAGCAGTCAACCTCGCCCGAGCACTGAAGCTTTCTTT
cdr3_aa: CASSQPRPSTEAFF

j_call: TRBJ1-3
clone_size: .
v_call: TRBV12-3/TRBV12-4
d_call: .
cdr3_nt: TGTGCCAGCAACTCGGGTATGGTGAACACCATATATTTT
cdr3_aa: CASNSGMVNTIYF

j_call: TRBJ2-1
clone_size: .
v_call: TRBV5-1
d_call: .
cdr3_nt: TGCGCCAGCAGTCCGACGACTAGTGGATTTGATGAGCAGTTCTTC
cdr3_aa: CASSPTTSGFDEQFF

j_call: TRBJ1-5
clone_size: .
v_call: TRBV28
d_call: .
cdr3_nt: TGTGCCAGCAGTTTATGGCAAGGGGAGGGCAGGGTAGCTTTT
cdr3_aa: CASSLWQGEGRVAF

j_call: TRBJ2-2
clone_size: .
v_call: TRBV5-4
d_call: TRBD2
cdr3_nt: TGTGCCAGCAGCTTACTAGCGGGGAGGGCCGGGGAGCTGTTTTTT
cdr3_aa: CASSLLAGRAGELFF